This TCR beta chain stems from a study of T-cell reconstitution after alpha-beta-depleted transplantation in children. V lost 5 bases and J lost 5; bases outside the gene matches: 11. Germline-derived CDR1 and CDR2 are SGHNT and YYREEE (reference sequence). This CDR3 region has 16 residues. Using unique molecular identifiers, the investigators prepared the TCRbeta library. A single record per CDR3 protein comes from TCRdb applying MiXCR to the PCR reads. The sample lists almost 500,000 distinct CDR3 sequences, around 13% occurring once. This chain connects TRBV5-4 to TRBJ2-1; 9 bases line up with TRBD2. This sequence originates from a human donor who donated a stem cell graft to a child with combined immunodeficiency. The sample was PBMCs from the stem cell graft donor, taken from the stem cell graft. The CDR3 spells CASSMLGTSKDNEQFF. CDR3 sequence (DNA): TGTGCCAGCAGTATGCTGGGGACTAGCAAAGACAATGAGCAGTTCTTC.